This T cell receptor beta chain was retrieved from a study of metastatic and nonmetastatic thyroid tumors. As for the study in general: Across blood and tumor or nodule tissue, repertoires from malignant and benign thyroid patients were compared with one another. Study-wide results and limits: TCR beta diversity was reportedly significantly higher in malignant thyroid tumors than benign nodules, in blood and tumor.

Original data processing: CDR3 differences across clinicopathological groups were used to build a distant-metastasis classifier for papillary thyroid cancer. TCRdb recomputed clones from the PCR reads via MiXCR. The V and J calls, along with clone size, are taken from TCRdb and not from the paper's own processing. The table shows around 22,000 clones, with approximately 20% occurring only once. The CDR3 length is 15 residues. The germline V gene has CDR1 DFQATT and CDR2 SNEGSKA (reference sequence). V gave up 0 bases and J gave up 2 bases; unmatched junction bases: 3. Before thyroid surgery, none of the patients had received any treatment. Remarks on this clone: Its antigen is as yet unknown.

The specimen sequenced was blood. The receptor comes from a male donor with papillary thyroid cancer or a benign thyroid nodule (not recorded which). Some clones in this sample may be carry-over from other donors' samples. The genes are TRBV20-1 and TRBJ2-3, with TRBD2 matching over 9 bases. The CDR3 DNA sequence: TGCAGTGCTAGAGACCTAGCGGGAACCACAGATACGCAGTATTTT. It translates to CSARDLAGTTDTQYF.